Below are 10 T cell receptor beta chains sequenced from a single sample in a study of shared clonotypes between healthy human individuals. Assay used: immunoSEQ multiplex PCR; TCRdb lists only in-frame clones, some missing. In the table there are about 2.5 million clones, roughly 90% of which are singletons. Input material: naive CD4+ T cells from PBMCs. The subset here: CD45RA+ positively selected. All receptors derive from a man younger than 35 in good health. Some clones in this sample may be carry-over from other donors' samples.

Worth noting for this clone: The identical CDR3 is also encoded by other nucleotide sequences in the sample. This rearrangement joins TRBV5-1 to TRBJ2-7, with D perhaps TRBD1 or TRBD2 (5 bases each). V dropped 4 bases and J dropped 0 bases, with 14 bases sitting between them. CDR1 SGHRS and CDR2 YFSETQ come from the germline V gene. The CDR3 contains 15 residues. The CDR3 DNA is TGCGCCAGCAGCCTCTCCGGGACGCTCTCCTACGAGCAGTACTTC. Encoded protein: CASSLSGTLSYEQYF.

This clone occurred once. Here the CDR3 DNA reads TGTGCCAGCAGTGAAGGCTGGGCTAGCGGGAAGAACGAGCAGTACTTC. It specifies CASSEGWASGKNEQYF. This chain links TRBV6-1 with TRBJ2-7, with 9 bases lining up with TRBD2. V shed 1 base, J shed 5 bases, and the junction held 9 bases outside the gene matches. Germline CDR1 and CDR2: MNHNS and SASEGT. The CDR3 spans 16 residues.

This sequence joins TRBV19 and TRBJ2-6; possible D gene TRBD1, 6 bases. This CDR3 region has 15 residues. V shed 5 bases and J shed 2 bases, with 10 bases lying between them. Germline lookup yields CDR1 LNHDA and CDR2 SQIVND (reference sequence). For the CDR3, the DNA is TGTGCCAGTAGTGCGTCAGGGGCTGGGGCCAACGTCCTGACTTTC. It encodes CASSASGAGANVLTF.

Turning to this clone: The same CDR3 arises from other DNA sequences in this sample as well. This chain uses TRBV29-1 with TRBJ2-3; D gene uncertain. The CDR3 runs 12 residues. From germline, CDR1 is SQVTM and CDR2 ANQGSEA. V lost 4 bases, J lost 6 bases, and 11 bases lay in between. CDR3 protein: CSVAGPGDTQYF. As DNA, the CDR3 is TGCAGCGTTGCGGGCCCCGGGGATACGCAGTATTTT.

V is TRBV7-9 and J is TRBJ2-3; tentatively, D is TRBD2 (6 bases). Trimming removed 8 bases at V and 3 bases at J, with 9 bases between. The germline gives CDR1 SEHNR, CDR2 FQNEAQ (reference sequence). CDR3 size: 12 residues. CDR3 region: CASSSGTDTQYF. CDR3 nucleotide sequence: TGTGCCAGCTCGAGCGGGACAGATACGCAGTATTTT.

The gene calls are TRBV21-1 and TRBJ1-2. TRBV21-1 represents a pseudogene. This CDR3 has 15 amino acids. CDR3 in amino acids: CASSKTRARNYGYTF. The DNA of the CDR3 is TGTGCCAGCAGCAAAACCCGGGCCAGGAACTATGGCTACACCTTC.

This clone was picked up one time. Other DNA sequences in the sample encode the same CDR3. The V gene is TRBV7-2, the J gene TRBJ1-2; 8 bases fit TRBD1. With V trimmed by 5 bases and J by 4 bases, 3 bases remained unmatched. CDR1 is SGHTA, CDR2 FQGNSA, per germline. This CDR3 has 13 residues. In DNA, the CDR3 is TGTGCCAGCAGCCCTGACAGGGGCTATGGCTACACCTTC. Amino acids: CASSPDRGYGYTF.

This clone was seen only once. The chain has TRBV5-1 and TRBJ1-1; the D is unclear. The CDR3 totals 16 residues. Trimming left V 1 base short and J 0 bases short, with 13 bases between. CDR1 and CDR2 (germline): SGHRS, YFSETQ. The CDR3: CASSLSSQVLNTEAFF. The CDR3 DNA reads TGCGCCAGCAGCTTGTCCTCCCAGGTGTTGAACACTGAAGCTTTCTTT.

V and J are TRBV10-3 and TRBJ1-2; 8 positions match TRBD1. CDR1 is ENHRY and CDR2 is SYGVKD in the germline V gene. The CDR3 spans 13 residues. J was trimmed by 6 bases and V by 2 bases; bases with no gene match: 2. The CDR3 coding sequence is TGTGCCATCAGTGAGGTACAGGGGGATGGCTACACCTTC. This gives the protein CAISEVQGDGYTF.

The table lists this clone with a count of one. V gene TRBV5-1 combines with J gene TRBJ2-7; 8 nucleotides line up with TRBD2. V lost 4 bases, J lost 7 bases, and 16 bases stayed unmatched. CDR1 is SGHRS, CDR2 YFSETQ, per germline. CDR3 length: 16 residues. The CDR3 DNA reads as TGCGCCAGCAGCCCTATTGGGCTAGCGGGTGGAAGGGAGCAGTACTTC. It translates to CASSPIGLAGGREQYF.